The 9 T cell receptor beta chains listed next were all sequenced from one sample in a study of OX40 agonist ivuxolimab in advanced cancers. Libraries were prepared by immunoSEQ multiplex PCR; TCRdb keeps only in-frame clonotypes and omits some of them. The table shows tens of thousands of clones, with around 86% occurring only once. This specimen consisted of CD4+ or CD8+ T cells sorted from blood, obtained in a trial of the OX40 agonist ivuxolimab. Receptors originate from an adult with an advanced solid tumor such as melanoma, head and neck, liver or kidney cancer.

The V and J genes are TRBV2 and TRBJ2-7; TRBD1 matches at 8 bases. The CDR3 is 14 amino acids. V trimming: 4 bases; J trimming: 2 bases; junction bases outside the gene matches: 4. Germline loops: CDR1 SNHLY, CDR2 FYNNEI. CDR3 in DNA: TGTGCCAGCAGTGGACGACAGGGGACCTACGAGCAGTACTTC. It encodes CASSGRQGTYEQYF.

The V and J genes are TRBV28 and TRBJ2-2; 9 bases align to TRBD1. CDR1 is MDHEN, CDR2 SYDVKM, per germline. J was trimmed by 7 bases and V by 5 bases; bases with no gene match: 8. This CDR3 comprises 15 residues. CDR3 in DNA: TGTGCCAGCAGTCCTGCCGGGACAGGGAACGGGGAGCTGTTTTTT. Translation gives CASSPAGTGNGELFF.

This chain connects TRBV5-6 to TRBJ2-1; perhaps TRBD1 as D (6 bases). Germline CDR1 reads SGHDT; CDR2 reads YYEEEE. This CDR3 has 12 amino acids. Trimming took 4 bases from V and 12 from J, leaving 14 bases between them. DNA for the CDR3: TGTGCCAGCAGCCCGACAGGATTGGGGCAGTTCTTC. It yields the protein CASSPTGLGQFF.

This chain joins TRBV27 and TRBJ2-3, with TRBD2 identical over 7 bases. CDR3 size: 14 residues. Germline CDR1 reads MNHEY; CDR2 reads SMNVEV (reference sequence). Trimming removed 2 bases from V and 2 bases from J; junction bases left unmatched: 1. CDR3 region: CASSLSGVTDTQYF. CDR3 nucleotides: TGTGCCAGCAGTTTAAGCGGGGTCACAGATACGCAGTATTTT.

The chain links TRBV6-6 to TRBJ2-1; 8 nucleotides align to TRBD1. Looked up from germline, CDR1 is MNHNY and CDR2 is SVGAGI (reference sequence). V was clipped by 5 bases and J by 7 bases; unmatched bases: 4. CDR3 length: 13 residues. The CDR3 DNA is TGTGCCAGCAGTCAGGACAGGGAGAATGAGCAGTTCTTC. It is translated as CASSQDRENEQFF.

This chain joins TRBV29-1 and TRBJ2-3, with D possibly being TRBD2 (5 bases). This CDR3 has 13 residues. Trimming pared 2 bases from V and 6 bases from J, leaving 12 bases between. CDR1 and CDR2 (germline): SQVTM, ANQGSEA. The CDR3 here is CSVEPGSTDTQYF. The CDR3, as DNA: TGCAGCGTTGAACCTGGGAGTACTGATACGCAGTATTTT.

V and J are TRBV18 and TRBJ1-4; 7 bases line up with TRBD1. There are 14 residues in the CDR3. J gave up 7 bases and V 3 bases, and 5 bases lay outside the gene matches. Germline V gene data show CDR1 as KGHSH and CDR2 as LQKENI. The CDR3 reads CASSPTGVGEKLFF. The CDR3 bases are TGTGCCAGCTCACCCACAGGGGTTGGTGAAAAACTGTTTTTT.

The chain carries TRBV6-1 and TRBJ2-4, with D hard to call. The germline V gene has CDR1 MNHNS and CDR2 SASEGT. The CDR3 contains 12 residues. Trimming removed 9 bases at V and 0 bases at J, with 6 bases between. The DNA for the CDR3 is TGTGCCAGTCTCCTAGCCAAAAACATTCAGTACTTC. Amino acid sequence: CASLLAKNIQYF.

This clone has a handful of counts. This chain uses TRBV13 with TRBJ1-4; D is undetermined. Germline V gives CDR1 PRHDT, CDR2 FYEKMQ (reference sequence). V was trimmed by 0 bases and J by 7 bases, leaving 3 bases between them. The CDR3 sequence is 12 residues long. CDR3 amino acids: CASSLGSEKLFF. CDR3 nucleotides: TGTGCCAGCAGCTTAGGGAGTGAAAAACTGTTTTTT.